This TCR beta chain was found in a study of memory CD4+ T cells and cytomegalovirus serostatus. The sort gate was single viable CD3+CD4+CD8-CD45RO+ cells for memory CD4+ T cells. After thawing, CD4+ T cells were positively selected. The assay was immunoSEQ multiplex PCR, and TCRdb's table has in-frame clones only and misses some. The data contain 40,000 or so clones, 75% to 80% of them singletons. V shed 0 bases, J shed 1 base, and the junction held 1 base outside the gene matches. The CDR3 contains 16 residues. CDR1 and CDR2 from the germline V gene are SGDLS and YYNGEE. Material: memory CD4+ T cells from blood. V is TRBV9 and J is TRBJ1-3; 10 bases are shared with TRBD1. The TCR was taken from an adult in good health and CMV-seronegative. CDR3 nucleotide sequence: TGTGCCAGCAGCGTAGAGGACAGGGGGTCTGGAAACACCATATATTTT. Its translation: CASSVEDRGSGNTIYF.